This TCR beta chain was documented in a study of blood T cell repertoires in COVID-19. Study at large: T cells, B-cell-depleted T cells, or PBMCs provided the cDNA or gDNA that served as material.

V was shortened by 6 bases and J by 4 bases, with 18 bases between the two germline ends. The germline gives CDR1 LNHDA, CDR2 SQIVND (reference sequence). The CDR3 extends over 15 amino acids. Generated by immunoSEQ multiplex PCR, the TCRdb table keeps only in-frame clones and is missing some. The table includes under 70,000 clones, about 86% detected once. This clone was detected only a few times. The chain uses TRBV19 and TRBJ1-2, with D perhaps matching TRBD1 (5 bases). The TCR sequence derives from a woman in her fifties or sixties with COVID-19, enrolled during active disease. Material: peripheral blood. CDR3 protein: CASSPAGHFPYGYTF. For the CDR3, the DNA is TGTGCCAGTAGCCCCGCGGGGCACTTCCCCTATGGCTACACCTTC.